This TCR beta chain was retrieved from a study of T cells after yellow fever vaccination. This clonotype turned up a few times. What it binds is not known. The authors made TCR cDNA by 5'RACE template switching, adding a universal primer site and UMIs. MiXCR, run by TCRdb on the 5' RACE reads, gives a single entry per CDR3 protein. The repertoire holds 500,000 to 650,000 distinct CDR3 sequences, 9% to 15% seen once, with under 15% in the top ten. Study results and limitations: The booster saw the reappearance of most primary-vaccination clones (approximately 97% CD4, 88% CD8). Researchers noted that a small share of clonotypes showed up in both CD4 and CD8 compartments. Peak timing came faster in the weaker secondary response, day 5 versus 15.

This sequence was found in a man aged 30 to 45 who received the YFV17D yellow fever vaccine. The sample in question was PBMCs, obtained on the day of the yellow fever booster vaccination.

CDR3 nucleotides: TGTGCCAGCAGCCAAATTGTCCCTAGCGGACAAGAGACCCAGTACTTC. Protein: CASSQIVPSGQETQYF. The chain recombines TRBV3-1 with TRBJ2-5, with TRBD2 matching 7 bases. The CDR3 extends over 16 amino acids. In germline, CDR1 is LGHDT, CDR2 YNNKEL (reference sequence). Germline trimming cut 2 bases from V and 2 bases from J; bases unmatched to any gene: 8.